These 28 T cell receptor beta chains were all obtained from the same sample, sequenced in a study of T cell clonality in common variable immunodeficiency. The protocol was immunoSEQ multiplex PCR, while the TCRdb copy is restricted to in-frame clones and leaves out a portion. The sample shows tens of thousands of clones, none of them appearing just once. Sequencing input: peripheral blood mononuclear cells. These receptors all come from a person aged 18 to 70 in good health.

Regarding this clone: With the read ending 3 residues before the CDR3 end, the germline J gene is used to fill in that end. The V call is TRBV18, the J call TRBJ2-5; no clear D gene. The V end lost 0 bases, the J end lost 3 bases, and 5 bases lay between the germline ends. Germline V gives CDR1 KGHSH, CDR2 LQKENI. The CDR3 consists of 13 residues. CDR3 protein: CASSPPLKETQYF. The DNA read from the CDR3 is TGTGCCAGCTCACCACCTCTTAAAGAGACC. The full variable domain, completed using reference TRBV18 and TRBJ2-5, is NAGVMQNPRHLVRRRGQEARLRCSPMKGHSHVYWYRQLPEEGLKFMVYLQKENIIDESGMPKERFSAEFPKEGPSILRIQQVVRGDSAAYFCASSPPLKETQYFGPGTRLLVL.

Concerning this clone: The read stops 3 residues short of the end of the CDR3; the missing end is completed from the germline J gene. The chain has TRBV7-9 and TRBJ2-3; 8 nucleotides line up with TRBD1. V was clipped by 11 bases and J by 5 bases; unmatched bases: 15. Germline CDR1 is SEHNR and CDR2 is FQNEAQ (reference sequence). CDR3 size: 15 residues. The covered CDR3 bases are TGTGCCTGCCAAGGGGGTGGGGGGACAGGAGATACG. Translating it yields CACQGGGGTGDT. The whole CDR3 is CACQGGGGTGDTQYF.

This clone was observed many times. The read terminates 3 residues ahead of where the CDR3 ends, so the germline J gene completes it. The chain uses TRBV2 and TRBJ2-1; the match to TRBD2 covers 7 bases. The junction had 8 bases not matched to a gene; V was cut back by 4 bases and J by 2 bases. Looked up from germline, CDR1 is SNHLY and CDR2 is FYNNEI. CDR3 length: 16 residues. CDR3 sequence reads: CASSGFGGSPYNEQFF. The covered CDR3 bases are TGTGCCAGCAGTGGGTTTGGCGGGAGCCCCTACAATGAG.

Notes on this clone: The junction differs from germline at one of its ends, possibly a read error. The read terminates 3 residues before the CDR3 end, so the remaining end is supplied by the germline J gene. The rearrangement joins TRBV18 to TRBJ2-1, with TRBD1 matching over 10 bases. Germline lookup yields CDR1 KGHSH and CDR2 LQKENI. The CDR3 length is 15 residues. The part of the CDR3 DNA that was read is TGCGCCAGCTCGGAGGGGACAGGGGCCCACAATGAG. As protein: CASSEGTGAHNE. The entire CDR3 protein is CASSEGTGAHNEQFF.

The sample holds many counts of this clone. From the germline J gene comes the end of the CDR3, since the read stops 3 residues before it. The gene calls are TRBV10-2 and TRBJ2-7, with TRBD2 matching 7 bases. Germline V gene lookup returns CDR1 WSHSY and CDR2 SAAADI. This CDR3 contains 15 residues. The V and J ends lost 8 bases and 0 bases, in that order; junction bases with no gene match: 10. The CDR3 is CASFGGGHDSYEQYF. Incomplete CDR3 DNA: TGCGCCAGCTTTGGGGGGGGTCACGACTCCTACGAG.

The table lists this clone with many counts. CDR3: CASRLAGPQETQYF. Partial CDR3 DNA: TGTGCCAGCAGGTTAGCGGGGCCGCAAGAGACC. The J gene is TRBJ2-5, the V gene TRBV2, with 8 bases lining up with TRBD2. The sequenced fragment ends 3 residues before the CDR3 boundary, so the rest is inferred from the germline J gene. Germline CDR1 SNHLY, CDR2 FYNNEI. V lost 6 bases to trimming and J lost 2 bases; unmatched junction nucleotides: 5. CDR3 length equals 14 residues. The entire variable domain, with the rest obtained from reference TRBV2 and TRBJ2-5, is as follows: EPEVTQTPSHQVTQMGQEVILRCVPISNHLYFYWYRQILGQKVEFLVSFYNNEISEKSEIFDDQFSVERPDGSNFTLKIRSTKLEDSAMYFCASRLAGPQETQYFGPGTRLLVL.

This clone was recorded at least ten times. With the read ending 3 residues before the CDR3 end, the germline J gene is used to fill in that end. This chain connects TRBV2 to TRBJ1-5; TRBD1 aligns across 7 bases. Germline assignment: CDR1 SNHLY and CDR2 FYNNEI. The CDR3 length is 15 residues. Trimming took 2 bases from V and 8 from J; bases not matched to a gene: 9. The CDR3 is CASSEFDREVEPQHF. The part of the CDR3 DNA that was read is TGTGCCAGCAGTGAATTTGACAGGGAAGTTGAGCCC.

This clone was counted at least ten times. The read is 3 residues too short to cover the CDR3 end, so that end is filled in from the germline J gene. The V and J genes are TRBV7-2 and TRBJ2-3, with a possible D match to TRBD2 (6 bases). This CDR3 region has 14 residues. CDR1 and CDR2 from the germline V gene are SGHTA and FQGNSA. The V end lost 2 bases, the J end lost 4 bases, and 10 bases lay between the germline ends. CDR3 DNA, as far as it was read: TGTGCCAGCAGCTTACTCCCGGGGGCAGATACG. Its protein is CASSLLPGADT. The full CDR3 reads CASSLLPGADTQYF.

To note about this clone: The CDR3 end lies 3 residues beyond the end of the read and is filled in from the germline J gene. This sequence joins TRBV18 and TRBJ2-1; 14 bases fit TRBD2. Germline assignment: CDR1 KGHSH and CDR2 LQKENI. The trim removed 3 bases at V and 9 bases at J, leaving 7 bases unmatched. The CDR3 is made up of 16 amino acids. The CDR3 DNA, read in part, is TGTGCCAGCTCACCCCTGGGGACTAGCGGGAGTCGTGAG. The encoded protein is CASSPLGTSGSRE. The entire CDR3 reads CASSPLGTSGSREQFF.

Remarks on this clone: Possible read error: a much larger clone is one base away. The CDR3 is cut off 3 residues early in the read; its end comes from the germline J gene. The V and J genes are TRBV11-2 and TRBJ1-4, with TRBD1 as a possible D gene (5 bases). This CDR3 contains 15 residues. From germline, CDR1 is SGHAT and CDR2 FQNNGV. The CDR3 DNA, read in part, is TGTGCCAGCAGCTCCCCCAGCTCTGGGGCCAACGTA. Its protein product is CASSSPSSGANV. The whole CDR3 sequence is CASSSPSSGANVLFF. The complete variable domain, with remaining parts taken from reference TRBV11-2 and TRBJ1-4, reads EAGVAQSPRYKIIEKRQSVAFWCNPISGHATLYWYQQILGQGPKLLIQFQNNGVVDDSQLPKDRFSAERLKGVDSTLKIQPAKLEDSAVYLCASSSPSSGANVLFFGSGTQLSVL.

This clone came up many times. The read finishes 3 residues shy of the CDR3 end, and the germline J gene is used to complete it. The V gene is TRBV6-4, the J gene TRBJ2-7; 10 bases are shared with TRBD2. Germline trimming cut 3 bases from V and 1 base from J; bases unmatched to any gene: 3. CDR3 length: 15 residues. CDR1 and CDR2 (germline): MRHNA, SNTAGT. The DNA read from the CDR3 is TGTGCCAGCAGTGAAGTAGCGGGAGGTTCCTACGAG. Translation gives CASSEVAGGSYE. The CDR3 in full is CASSEVAGGSYEQYF.

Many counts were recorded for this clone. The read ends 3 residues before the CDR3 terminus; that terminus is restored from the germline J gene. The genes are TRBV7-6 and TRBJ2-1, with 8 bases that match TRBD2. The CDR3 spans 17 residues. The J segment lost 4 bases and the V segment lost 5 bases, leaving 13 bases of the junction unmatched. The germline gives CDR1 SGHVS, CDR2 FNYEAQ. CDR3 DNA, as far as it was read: TGTGCCAGCAGCCCCGGGGTAGCGGGACCGGGTTACAATGAG. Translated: CASSPGVAGPGYNE. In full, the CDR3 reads CASSPGVAGPGYNEQFF.

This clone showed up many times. The CDR3 protein is CASIRTGVVHEQFF. Incomplete CDR3 DNA: TGTGCCAGCATCCGGACAGGGGTCGTCCATGAG. This chain links TRBV7-9 with TRBJ2-1; 9 bases line up with TRBD1. Read sequence stops 3 residues before the CDR3 end, and the germline J gene provides the missing end. After removal of 7 bases from V and 8 bases from J, the junction contained 9 bases not matched to a gene. This CDR3 has 14 amino acids. From germline, CDR1 is SEHNR and CDR2 FQNEAQ (reference sequence).

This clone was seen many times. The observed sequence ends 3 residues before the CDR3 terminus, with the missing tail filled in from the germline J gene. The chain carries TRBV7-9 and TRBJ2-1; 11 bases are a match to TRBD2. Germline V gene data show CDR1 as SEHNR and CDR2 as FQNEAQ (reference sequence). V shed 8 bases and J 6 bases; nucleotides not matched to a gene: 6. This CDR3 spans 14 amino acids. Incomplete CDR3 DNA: TGTGCCAGCGGGCCTACTAGCGGGAGCAATGAG. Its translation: CASGPTSGSNE. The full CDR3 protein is CASGPTSGSNEQFF.

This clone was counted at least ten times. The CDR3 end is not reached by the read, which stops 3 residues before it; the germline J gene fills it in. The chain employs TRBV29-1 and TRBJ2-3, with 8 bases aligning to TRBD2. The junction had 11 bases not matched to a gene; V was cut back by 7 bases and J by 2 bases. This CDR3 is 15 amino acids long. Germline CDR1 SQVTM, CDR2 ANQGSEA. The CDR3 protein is CSARLAITYTDTQYF. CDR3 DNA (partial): TGCAGCGCCAGACTAGCGATTACTTACACAGATACG.

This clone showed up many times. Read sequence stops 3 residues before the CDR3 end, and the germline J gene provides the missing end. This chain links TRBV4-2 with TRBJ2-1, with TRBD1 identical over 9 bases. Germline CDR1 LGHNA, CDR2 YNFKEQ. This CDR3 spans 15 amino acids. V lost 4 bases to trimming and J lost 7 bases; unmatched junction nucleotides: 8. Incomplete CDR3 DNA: TGTGCCAGCAGCCTGGGGACAGGGATGGTTAATGAG. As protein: CASSLGTGMVNE. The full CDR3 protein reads CASSLGTGMVNEQFF.

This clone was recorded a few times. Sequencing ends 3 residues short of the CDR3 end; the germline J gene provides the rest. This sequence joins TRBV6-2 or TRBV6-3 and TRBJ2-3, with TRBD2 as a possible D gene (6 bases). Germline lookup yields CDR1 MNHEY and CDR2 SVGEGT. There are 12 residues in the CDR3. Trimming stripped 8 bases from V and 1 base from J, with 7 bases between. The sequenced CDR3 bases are TGTGCCAGCGGAGGGCGCACAGATACG. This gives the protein CASGGRTDT. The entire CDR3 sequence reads CASGGRTDTQYF.

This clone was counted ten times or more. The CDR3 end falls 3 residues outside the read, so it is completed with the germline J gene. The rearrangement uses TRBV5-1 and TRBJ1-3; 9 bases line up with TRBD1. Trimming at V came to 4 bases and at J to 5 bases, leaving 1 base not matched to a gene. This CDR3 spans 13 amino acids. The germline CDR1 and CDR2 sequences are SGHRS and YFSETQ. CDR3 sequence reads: CASSGTGRNTIYF. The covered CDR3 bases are TGCGCCAGCAGCGGGACAGGGAGAAACACC. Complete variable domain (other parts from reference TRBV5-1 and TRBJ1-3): KAGVTQTPRYLIKTRGQQVTLSCSPISGHRSVSWYQQTPGQGLQFLFEYFSETQRNKGNFPGRFSGRQFSNSRSEMNVSTLELGDSALYLCASSGTGRNTIYFGEGSWLTVV.

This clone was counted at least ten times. The CDR3 reads CSARAGSEGTEAFF. The sequenced CDR3 bases are TGCAGTGCTAGAGCCGGATCGGAGGGCACTGAA. The rearrangement joins TRBV20-1 to TRBJ1-1, with no clear D. Coverage ceases 3 residues before the CDR3 finishes, and the germline J gene fills in the end. The CDR3 sequence is 14 residues long. Germline V gives CDR1 DFQATT, CDR2 SNEGSKA (reference sequence). V dropped 1 base and J dropped 4 bases, with 13 bases sitting between them.

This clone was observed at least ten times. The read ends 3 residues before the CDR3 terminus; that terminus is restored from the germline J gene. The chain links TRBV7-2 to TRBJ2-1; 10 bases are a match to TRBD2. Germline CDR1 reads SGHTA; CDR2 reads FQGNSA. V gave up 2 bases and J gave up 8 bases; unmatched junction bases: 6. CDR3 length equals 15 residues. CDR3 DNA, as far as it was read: TGTGCCAGCAGCTTACCAACTAGCGGGACGGATGAG. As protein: CASSLPTSGTDE. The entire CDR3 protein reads CASSLPTSGTDEQFF.

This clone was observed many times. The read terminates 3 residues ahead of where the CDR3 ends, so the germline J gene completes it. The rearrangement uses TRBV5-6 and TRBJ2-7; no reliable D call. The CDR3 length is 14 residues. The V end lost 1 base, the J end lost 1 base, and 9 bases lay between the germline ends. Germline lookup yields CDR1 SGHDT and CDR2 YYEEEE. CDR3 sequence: CASSLFDSSYEQYF. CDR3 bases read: TGTGCCAGCAGCTTGTTTGACTCATCCTACGAG.

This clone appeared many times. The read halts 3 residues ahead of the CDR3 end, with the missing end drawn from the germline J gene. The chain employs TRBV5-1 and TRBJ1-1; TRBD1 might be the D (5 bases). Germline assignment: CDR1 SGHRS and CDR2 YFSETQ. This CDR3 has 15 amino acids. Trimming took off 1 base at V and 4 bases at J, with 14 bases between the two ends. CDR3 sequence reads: CASSLFMGGSTEAFF. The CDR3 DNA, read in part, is TGCGCCAGCAGCTTGTTTATGGGGGGGTCCACTGAA.

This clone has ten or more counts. The CDR3 reads CASRGAGGSTDTQYF. The sequenced CDR3 bases are TGCGCCAGCAGGGGAGCGGGAGGGAGCACAGATACG. This rearrangement joins TRBV5-1 to TRBJ2-3; TRBD2 agrees at 10 bases. With the read ending 3 residues before the CDR3 end, the germline J gene is used to fill in that end. Losses at the gene ends were 5 bases for V and 0 bases for J; bases not matched to a gene: 3. Germline V gene data show CDR1 as SGHRS and CDR2 as YFSETQ. The CDR3 runs 15 residues.

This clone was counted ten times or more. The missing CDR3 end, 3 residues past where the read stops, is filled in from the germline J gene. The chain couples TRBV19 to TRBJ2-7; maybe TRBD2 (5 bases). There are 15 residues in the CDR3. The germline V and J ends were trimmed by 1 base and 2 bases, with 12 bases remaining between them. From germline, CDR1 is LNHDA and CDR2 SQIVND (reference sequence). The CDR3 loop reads CASSIGRTPTYEQYF. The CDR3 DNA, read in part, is TGTGCCAGTAGTATAGGACGGACTCCTACCTACGAG.

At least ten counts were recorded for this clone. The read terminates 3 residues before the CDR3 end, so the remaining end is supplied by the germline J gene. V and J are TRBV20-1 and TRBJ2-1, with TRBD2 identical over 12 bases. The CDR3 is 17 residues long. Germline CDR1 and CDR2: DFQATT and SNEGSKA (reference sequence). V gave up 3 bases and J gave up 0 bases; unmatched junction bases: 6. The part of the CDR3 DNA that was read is TGCAGTGCTAGGACTAGCGGGGGACCTAACTCCTACAATGAG. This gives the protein CSARTSGGPNSYNE. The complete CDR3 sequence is CSARTSGGPNSYNEQFF.

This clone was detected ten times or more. The CDR3 region is CSASTREGDIQYF. Partial CDR3 DNA: TGCAGTGCCTCAACCCGGGAGGGGGACATT. The chain carries TRBV20-1 and TRBJ2-4, with 8 positions matching TRBD2. The read halts 3 residues ahead of the CDR3 end, with the missing end drawn from the germline J gene. Germline V gene sequence: CDR1 DFQATT, CDR2 SNEGSKA (reference sequence). Trimming at V came to 6 bases and at J to 8 bases, leaving 9 bases not matched to a gene. There are 13 residues in the CDR3.

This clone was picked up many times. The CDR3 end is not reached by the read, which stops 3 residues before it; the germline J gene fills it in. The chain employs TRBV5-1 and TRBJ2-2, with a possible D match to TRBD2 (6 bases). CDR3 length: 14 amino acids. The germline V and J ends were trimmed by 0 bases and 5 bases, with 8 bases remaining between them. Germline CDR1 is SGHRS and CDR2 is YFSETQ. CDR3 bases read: TGCGCCAGCAGCTTGGGTAGCGGTACCGGGGAG. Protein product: CASSLGSGTGE. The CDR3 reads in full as CASSLGSGTGELFF.

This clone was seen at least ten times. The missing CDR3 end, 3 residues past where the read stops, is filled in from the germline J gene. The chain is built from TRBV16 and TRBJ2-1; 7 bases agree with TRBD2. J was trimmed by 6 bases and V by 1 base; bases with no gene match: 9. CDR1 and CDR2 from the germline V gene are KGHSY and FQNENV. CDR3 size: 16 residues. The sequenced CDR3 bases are TGTGCCAGCAGCCAATATTTTGGAACGGGGGGCAATGAG. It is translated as CASSQYFGTGGNE. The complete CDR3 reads CASSQYFGTGGNEQFF.